This T cell receptor (beta chain) was sequenced for a study of blood T cells in healthy people across ages. A J-beta primer mix and a sample-barcoded 5' primer were used in a second PCR of roughly 7 to 12 cycles. TCRdb re-analysed the 5' RACE reads in MiXCR, keeping a single row per CDR3 protein. The sample records about 1,000,000 distinct CDR3 sequences, 40% to 50% being singletons. RNA extraction gave at least 5.5 micrograms of total RNA per sample. The length of the CDR3 is 13 residues. Germline CDR1 is PRHDT and CDR2 is FYEKMQ (reference sequence). With 7 bases removed from V and 1 base from J, the gap between germline ends came to 10 bases. There are a few counts of this clonotype. The antigen is not known. Regarding the study as a whole: Significant beta diversity loss was already apparent by age approximately 38, declining roughly linearly.

What was sequenced was blood. The genes are TRBV13 and TRBJ1-2, with a possible D match to TRBD1 (5 bases). The TCR originated in a woman aged 55 to 70 in good health. This chain's CDR3 is CASTPGVNYGYTF. The DNA of the CDR3 is TGTGCCAGCACCCCGGGGGTTAACTATGGCTACACCTTC.